The count of the clone carrying this T cell receptor (beta chain) is one. The sample comes from a study of control samples from healthy donors and cancer patients. V trimming: 4 bases; J trimming: 5 bases; junction bases outside the gene matches: 3. Germline V CDR1 and CDR2: SEHNR, FQNEAQ (reference sequence). CDR3 length: 15 amino acids. Generated by immunoSEQ multiplex PCR, the TCRdb table keeps only in-frame clones and is missing some. The top ten clones hold roughly 4% of a sample with approximately 120,000 clones, approximately 90% of them seen once. Source material: blood. The gene calls are TRBV7-9 and TRBJ2-5; 14 nucleotides align to TRBD2. The origin of this receptor is a human donor in good health. The donor label of this sample is uncertain. In nucleotides, the CDR3 is TGTGCCAGCAGCTCCTGGACTAGCGGGGGGGAGACCCAGTACTTC. Its translation: CASSSWTSGGETQYF.